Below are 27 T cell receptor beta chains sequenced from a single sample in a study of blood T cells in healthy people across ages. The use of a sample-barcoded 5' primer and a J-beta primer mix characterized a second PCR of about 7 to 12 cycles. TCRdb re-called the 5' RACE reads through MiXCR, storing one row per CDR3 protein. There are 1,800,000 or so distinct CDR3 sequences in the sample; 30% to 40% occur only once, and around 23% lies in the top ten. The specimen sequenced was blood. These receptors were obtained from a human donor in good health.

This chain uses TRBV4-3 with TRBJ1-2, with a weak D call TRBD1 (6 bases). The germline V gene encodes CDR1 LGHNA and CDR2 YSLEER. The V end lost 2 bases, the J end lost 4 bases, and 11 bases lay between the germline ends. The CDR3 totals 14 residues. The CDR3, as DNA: TGCGCCAGCAGCCAATACAGGGCTGGCTATGGCTACACCTTC. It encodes CASSQYRAGYGYTF.

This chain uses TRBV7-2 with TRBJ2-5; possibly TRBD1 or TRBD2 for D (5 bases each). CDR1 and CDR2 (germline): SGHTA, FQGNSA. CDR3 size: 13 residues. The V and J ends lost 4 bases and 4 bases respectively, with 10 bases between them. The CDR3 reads CASSSGPSETQYF. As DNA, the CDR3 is TGTGCCAGCAGCTCGGGACCGTCAGAGACCCAGTACTTC.

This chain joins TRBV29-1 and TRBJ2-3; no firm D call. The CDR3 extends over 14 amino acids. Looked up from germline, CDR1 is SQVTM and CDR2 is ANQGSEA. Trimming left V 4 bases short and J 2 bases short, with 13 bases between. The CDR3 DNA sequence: TGCAGCGTTGGGCACAGACTTCACACAGATACGCAGTATTTT. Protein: CSVGHRLHTDTQYF.

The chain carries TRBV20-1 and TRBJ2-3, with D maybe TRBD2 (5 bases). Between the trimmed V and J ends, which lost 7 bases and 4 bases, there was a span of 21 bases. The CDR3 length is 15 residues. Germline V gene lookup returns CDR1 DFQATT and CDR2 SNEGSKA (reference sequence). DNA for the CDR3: TGCAGTGGGATTCGTGACGTAGGGAGATCAGATACGCAGTATTTT. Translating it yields CSGIRDVGRSDTQYF.

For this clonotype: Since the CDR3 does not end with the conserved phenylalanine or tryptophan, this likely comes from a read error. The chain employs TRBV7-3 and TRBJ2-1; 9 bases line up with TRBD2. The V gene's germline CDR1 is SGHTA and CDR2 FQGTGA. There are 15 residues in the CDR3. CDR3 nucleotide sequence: TGTGCCAGCAGCTTAATGGCGGGGGGGGACAATCAGCAGTTCGTC. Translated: CASSLMAGGDNQQFV.

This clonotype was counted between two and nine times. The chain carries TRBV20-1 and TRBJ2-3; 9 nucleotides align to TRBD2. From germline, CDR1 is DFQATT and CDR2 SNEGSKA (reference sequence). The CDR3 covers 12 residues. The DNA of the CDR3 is TGCAGGGCGGGGGGGCCGCGAGATACGCAGTATTTT. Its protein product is CRAGGPRDTQYF.

CDR3: CASSLNRGYTGELFF. The CDR3 coding sequence is TGTGCCAGCAGTCTCAACCGGGGATACACCGGGGAGCTGTTTTTT. The chain joins TRBV6-2 or TRBV6-3 to TRBJ2-2; possibly TRBD2 for D (5 bases). The CDR3 consists of 15 residues. Germline CDR1 reads MNHEY; CDR2 reads SVGEGT. The ends were cut back, 5 bases at V and 3 bases at J, with 13 bases in the middle.

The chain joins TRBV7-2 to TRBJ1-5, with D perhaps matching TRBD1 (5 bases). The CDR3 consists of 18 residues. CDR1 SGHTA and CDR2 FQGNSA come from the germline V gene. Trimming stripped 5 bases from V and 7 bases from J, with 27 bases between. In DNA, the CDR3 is TGTGCCAGCAGCGTATACCGACTCTCGGGGCAAAGGGTGCAGCCCCAGCATTTT. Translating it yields CASSVYRLSGQRVQPQHF. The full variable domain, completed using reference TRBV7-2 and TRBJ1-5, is GAGVSQSPSNKVTEKGKDVELRCDPISGHTALYWYRQSLGQGLEFLIYFQGNSAPDKSGLPSDRFSAERTGGSVSTLTIQRTQQEDSAVYLCASSVYRLSGQRVQPQHFGDGTRLSIL.

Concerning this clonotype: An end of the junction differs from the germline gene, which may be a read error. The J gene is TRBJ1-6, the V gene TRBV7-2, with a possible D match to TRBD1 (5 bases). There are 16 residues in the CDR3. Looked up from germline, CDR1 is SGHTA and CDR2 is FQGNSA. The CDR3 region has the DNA TGTGCCAGCAGCTTAACGGGACGCAAGAATAATTCACTCCTCCACTTT. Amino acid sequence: CASSLTGRKNNSLLHF.

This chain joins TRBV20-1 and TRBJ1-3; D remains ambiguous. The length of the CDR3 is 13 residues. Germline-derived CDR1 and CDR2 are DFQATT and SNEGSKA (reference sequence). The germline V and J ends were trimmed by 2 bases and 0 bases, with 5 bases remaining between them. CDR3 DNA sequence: TGCAGTGCTAGATGGGGCTCTGGAAACACCATATATTTT. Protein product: CSARWGSGNTIYF.

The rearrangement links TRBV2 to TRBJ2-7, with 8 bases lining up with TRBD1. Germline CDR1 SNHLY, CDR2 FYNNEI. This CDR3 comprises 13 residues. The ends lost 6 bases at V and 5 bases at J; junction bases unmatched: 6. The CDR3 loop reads CASRGTGLDEQYF. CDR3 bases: TGTGCCAGCAGGGGGACAGGTCTTGACGAGCAGTACTTC.

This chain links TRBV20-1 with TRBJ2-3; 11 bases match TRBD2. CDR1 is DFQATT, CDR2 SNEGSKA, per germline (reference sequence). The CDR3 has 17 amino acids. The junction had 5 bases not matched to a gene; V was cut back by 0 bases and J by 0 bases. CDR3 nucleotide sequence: TGCAGTGCTAGAGATAGCGGGGGGGCTCTTAGCACAGATACGCAGTATTTT. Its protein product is CSARDSGGALSTDTQYF.

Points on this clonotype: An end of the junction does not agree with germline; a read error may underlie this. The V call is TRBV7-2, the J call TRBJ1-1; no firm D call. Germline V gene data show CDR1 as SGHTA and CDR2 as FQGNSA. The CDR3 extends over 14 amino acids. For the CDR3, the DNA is TGTGCCAGCAGCTTAGCGGGGATGAACACTGGAGCTTTCTTT. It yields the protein CASSLAGMNTGAFF.

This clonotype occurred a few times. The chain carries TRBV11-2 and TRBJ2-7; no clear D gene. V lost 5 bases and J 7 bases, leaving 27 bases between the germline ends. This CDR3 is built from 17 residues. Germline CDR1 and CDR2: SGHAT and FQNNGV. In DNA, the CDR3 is TGTGCCAGCAGCCCCGTGGGGTCCGAGAGCAGTGTGGTTGAGCAGTACTTC. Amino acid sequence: CASSPVGSESSVVEQYF.

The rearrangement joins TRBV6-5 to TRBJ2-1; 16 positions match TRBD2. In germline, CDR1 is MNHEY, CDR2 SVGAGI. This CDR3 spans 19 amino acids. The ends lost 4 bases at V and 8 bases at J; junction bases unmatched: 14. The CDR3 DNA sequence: TGTGCCAGCAGTTTACCTCAATGGGGACTAGCGGGGGGGAAGGATGAGCAGTTCTTC. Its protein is CASSLPQWGLAGGKDEQFF.

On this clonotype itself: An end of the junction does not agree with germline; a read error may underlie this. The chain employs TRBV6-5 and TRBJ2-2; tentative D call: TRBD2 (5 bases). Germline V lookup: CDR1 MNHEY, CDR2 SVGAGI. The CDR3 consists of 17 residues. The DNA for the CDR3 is TGTGTCAGCAGTTATGTTACGGGGTCACCGACCACCGGGGAGCTGTTTTTT. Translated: CVSSYVTGSPTTGELFF.

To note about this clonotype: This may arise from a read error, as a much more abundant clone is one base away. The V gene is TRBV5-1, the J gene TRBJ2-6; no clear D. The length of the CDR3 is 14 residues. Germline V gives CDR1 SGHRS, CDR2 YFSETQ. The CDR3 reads CASTELSEANVLTF. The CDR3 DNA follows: TGCGCCAGCACCGAGCTCTCTGAGGCCAACGTCCTGACTTTC. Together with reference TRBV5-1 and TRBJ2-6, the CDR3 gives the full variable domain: KAGVTQTPRYLIKTRGQQVTLSCSPISGHRSVSWYQQTPGQGLQFLFEYFSETQRNKGNFPGRFSGRQFSNSRSEMNVSTLELGDSALYLCASTELSEANVLTFGAGSRLTVL.

The CDR3 is CASSLEATDRGGELFF. The CDR3 DNA sequence: TGTGCCAGCAGCTTAGAGGCCACTGACAGGGGAGGGGAACTGTTTTTT. The chain couples TRBV5-8 to TRBJ1-4; 8 bases agree with TRBD1. Trimming took 2 bases from V and 12 from J; bases not matched to a gene: 15. CDR3 length: 16 amino acids. Germline V CDR1 and CDR2: SGHTS, YDEGEE.

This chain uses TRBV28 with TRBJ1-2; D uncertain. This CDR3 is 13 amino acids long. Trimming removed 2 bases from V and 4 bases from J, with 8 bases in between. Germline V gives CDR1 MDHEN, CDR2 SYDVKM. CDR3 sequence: CASSLAVTYGYTF. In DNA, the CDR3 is TGTGCCAGCAGTTTAGCAGTCACCTATGGCTACACCTTC.

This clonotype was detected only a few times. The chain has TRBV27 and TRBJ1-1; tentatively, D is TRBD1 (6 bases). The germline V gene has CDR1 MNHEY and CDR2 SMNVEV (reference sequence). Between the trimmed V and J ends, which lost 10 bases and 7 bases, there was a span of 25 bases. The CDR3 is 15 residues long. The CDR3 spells CATLPRPGVRGEAFF. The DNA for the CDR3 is TGTGCCACCCTACCAAGACCAGGGGTAAGAGGTGAAGCTTTCTTT.

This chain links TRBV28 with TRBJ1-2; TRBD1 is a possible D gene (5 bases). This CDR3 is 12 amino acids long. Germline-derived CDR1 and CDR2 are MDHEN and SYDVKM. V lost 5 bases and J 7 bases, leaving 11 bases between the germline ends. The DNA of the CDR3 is TGTGCCAGCAGTGTTTATGGGGGTGGCTACACCTTC. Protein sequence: CASSVYGGGYTF.

The DNA of the CDR3 is TGCGCCAGCAGCCAAGCACCCAGGGGAGAGTATGGCTACACCTTC. This encodes CASSQAPRGEYGYTF. This chain links TRBV4-3 with TRBJ1-2; weak D call: TRBD1 (6 bases). The V end lost 1 base, the J end lost 5 bases, and 14 bases lay between the germline ends. Germline V CDR1 and CDR2: LGHNA, YSLEER. The CDR3 consists of 15 residues.

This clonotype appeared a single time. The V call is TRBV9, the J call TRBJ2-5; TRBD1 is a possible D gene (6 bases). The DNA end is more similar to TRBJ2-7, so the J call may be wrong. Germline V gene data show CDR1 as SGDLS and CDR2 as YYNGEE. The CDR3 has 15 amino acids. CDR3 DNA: TGTGCCAGCAGCCCCCGAGGGACACCCGGATTCGAGCAGTACTTC. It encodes CASSPRGTPGFEQYF.

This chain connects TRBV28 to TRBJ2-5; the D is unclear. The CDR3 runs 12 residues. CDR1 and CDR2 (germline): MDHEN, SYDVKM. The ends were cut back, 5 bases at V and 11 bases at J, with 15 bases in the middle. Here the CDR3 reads CASSPHYNEQYF. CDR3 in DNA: TGTGCCAGCAGTCCCCATTACAATGAGCAGTACTTC.

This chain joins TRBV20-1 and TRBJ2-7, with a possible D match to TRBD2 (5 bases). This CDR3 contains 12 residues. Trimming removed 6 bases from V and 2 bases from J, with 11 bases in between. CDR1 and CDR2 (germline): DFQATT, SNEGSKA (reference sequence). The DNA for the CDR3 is TGCAGTGCCGAGGGATCAACCTACGAGCAGTACTTC. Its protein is CSAEGSTYEQYF.

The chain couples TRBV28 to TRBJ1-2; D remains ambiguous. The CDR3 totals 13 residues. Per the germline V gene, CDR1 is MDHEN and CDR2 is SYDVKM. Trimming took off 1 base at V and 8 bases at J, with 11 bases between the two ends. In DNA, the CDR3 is TGTGCCAGCAGTTTATCCCTTGTCAGCGGCTACACCTTC. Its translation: CASSLSLVSGYTF.

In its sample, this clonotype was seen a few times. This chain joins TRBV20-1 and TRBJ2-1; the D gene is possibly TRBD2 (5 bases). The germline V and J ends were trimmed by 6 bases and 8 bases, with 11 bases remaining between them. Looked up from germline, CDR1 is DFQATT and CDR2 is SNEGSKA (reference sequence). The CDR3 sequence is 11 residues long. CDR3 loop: CSALFGDEQFF. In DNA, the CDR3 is TGCAGTGCGCTATTCGGGGATGAGCAGTTCTTC.